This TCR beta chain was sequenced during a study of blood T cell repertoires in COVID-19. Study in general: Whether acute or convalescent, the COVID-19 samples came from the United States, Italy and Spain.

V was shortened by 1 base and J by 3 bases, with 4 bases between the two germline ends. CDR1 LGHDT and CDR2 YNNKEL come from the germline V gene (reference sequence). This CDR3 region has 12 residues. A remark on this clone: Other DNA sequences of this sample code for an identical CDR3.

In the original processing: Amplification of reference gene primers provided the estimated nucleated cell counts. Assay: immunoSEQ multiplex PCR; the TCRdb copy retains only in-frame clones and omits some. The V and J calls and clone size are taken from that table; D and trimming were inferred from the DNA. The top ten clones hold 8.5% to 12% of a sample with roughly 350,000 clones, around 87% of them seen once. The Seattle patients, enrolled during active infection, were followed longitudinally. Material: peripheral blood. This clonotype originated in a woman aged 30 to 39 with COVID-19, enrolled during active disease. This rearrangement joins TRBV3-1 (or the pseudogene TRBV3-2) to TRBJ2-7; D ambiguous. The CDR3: CASSQANYEQYF. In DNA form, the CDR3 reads TGTGCCAGCAGCCAAGCCAACTACGAGCAGTACTTC.